This T cell receptor (beta chain) derives from a study of shared clonotypes between healthy human individuals. Study-wide points: A reduction in generation probabilities was seen for non-shared clonotypes relative to those shared by all four donors. For naive CD4 cells, 4% to 5% of clonotypes were shared across a few donors.

CD4+ cells underwent separation, giving CD45RA+ naive and CD45RA-negative memory subsets. It was across several immunoSEQ plates that each subset's genomic DNA was evenly split. Assay: immunoSEQ multiplex PCR; the TCRdb copy retains only in-frame clones and omits some. The sample lists some 1,100,000 clones, 75% to 80% seen once, with approximately 0.5% in the top ten. For this clone: No antigen is known for it.

After removal of 6 bases from V and 1 base from J, the junction contained 5 bases not matched to a gene. Germline values: CDR1 MDHEN, CDR2 SYDVKM. The CDR3 covers 14 residues. Material for sequencing was memory CD4+ T cells from PBMCs. Specified subset: CD45RA-negative fraction. V is TRBV28 and J is TRBJ2-5, with TRBD1 matching 7 bases. This receptor was obtained from a man aged 18-30 years in good health. Some clones in this sample may be carry-over from other donors' samples. The CDR3: CASSRDRPQETQYF. The CDR3 nucleotides are TGTGCCAGCAGCCGGGACAGACCCCAAGAGACCCAGTACTTC.